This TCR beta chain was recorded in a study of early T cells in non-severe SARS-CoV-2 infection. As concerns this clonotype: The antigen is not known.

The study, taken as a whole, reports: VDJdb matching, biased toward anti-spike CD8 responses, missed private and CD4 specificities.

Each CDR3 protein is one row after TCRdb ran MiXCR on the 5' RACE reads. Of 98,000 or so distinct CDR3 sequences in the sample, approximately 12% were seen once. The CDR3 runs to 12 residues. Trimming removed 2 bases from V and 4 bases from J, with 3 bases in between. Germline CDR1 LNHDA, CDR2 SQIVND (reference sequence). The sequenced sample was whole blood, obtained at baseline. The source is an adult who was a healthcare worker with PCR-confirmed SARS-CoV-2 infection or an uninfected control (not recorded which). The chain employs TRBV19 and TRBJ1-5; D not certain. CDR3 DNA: TGTGCCAGTAGTATATCGAATCAGCCCCAGCATTTT. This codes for CASSISNQPQHF.